The TCR beta chain under discussion was sequenced for a study of OX40 agonist ivuxolimab in advanced cancers. In terms of the full investigation: Ivuxolimab was a fully human IgG2 agonistic monoclonal antibody targeting the costimulatory receptor OX40 (CD134). Partial responses occurred in three dose-escalation patients, of whom one had hepatocellular carcinoma and two had cutaneous melanoma. Intravenous ivuxolimab was administered to patients every 2 weeks at six dose levels: 0.01, 0.1, 0.3, 1.5, 3 and 10 mg/kg. The paper describes the monotherapy dose-escalation part (N of about 47 patients) of the phase I trial of ivuxolimab. Of the approximately 50 patients in dose escalation, approximately 20 had hepatocellular carcinoma, roughly 15 had melanoma, 9 had renal cell carcinoma and 9 had head and neck cancer. Patients were allowed to have had prior anti-PD-1, anti-PD-L1 or anti-CTLA-4 therapy, and about 40% of the dose-escalation patients had been treated with checkpoint inhibitors. Peripheral TCRbeta sequencing was intended to test whether TCR sequence diversity was altered and clonal T-cell expansion was caused by ivuxolimab. In the dose-escalation cohort, 82.7% of patients were male, and the mean age was around 60 years, with a range of 23 to 79.

The trial excluded patients who had a history of autoimmune disease or were on systemic immunosuppression. Peripheral blood for TCR sequencing was drawn from every dose cohort at baseline, at cycle 4 day 1 and at cycle 7 day 1. Samples were obtained from an open-label, multicenter, first-in-human phase I dose-escalation trial of ivuxolimab. Adults with locally advanced or metastatic melanoma, renal cell, hepatocellular, or head and neck squamous cell carcinoma were enrolled in the trial. CD4+ and CD8+ T cells were sorted separately from peripheral blood before TCR sequencing. A note on this clone: It lacks a known antigen. Base qualities were left out, and no much larger clone turns up one base away.

The study at large found these results: In the 0.1-3.0 mg/kg groups, partial responders were among the patients with the lowest normalized peripheral clonal expansion, particularly in CD8+ T cells. After ivuxolimab, more expanded clones were found on average in CD8+ T cells than in CD4+ T cells. The antigen specificity of the clonally expanded peripheral T cells was not determined. Low levels of normalized T-cell clonal expansion were also seen in some patients who did not respond. At doses of 0.1 to 3.0 mg/kg, clonal expansion of both CD4+ and CD8+ blood T cells was observed from baseline to week 6.

Genomic DNA was isolated from the sorted cells so that the TCRbeta CDR3 region could be sequenced. The immunoSEQ Assay was used for sequencing of TCRbeta CDR3 regions. TCRdb took this table from immuneACCESS and kept in-frame rearrangements with V and J called. Such tables lack part of the clones; where checked against another copy, unresolved V genes explain under half of the gap, and the rest is unexplained. For this sample the table gives some 86,000 clones, of which around 94% were detected only once. The biggest ten clones account for over 8.5% of the sample. CDR1 and CDR2 are drawn from the germline V gene: SGDLS, YYNGEE. The CDR3 has 13 amino acids, counting the end cysteine and phenylalanine. Of the read, only the CDR3 DNA is kept; its 39 bases are in frame from base 1. V loses 0 bases of germline sequence and J loses 7 bases, and the interval between the two ends is 7 bases.

Rearrangement joined TRBV9 to TRBJ2-2; no confident D gene assignment can be made. The receptor comes from an adult with an advanced solid tumor such as melanoma, head and neck, liver or kidney cancer. The sample here was CD4+ or CD8+ T cells sorted from blood, taken in a trial of the OX40 agonist ivuxolimab. The nucleotides are TGTGCCAGCAGCGTAGGGGTGGACGGGGAGCTGTTTTTT. Its translation is CASSVGVDGELFF.